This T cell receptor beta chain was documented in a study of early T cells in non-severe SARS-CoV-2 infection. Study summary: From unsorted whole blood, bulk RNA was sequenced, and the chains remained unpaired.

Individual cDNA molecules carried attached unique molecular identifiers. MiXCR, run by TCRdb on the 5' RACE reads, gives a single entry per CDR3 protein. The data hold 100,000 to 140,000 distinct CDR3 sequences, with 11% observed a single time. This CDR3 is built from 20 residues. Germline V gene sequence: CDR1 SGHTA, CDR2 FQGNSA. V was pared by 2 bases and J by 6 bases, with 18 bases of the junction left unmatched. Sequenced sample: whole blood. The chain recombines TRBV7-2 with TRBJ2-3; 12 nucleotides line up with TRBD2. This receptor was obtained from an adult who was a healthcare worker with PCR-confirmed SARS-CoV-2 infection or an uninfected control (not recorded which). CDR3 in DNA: TGTGCCAGCAGCTTACCCGCTGGACGACTAGCGGGAGTTGGTCCGGATACGCAGTATTTT. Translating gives CASSLPAGRLAGVGPDTQYF.